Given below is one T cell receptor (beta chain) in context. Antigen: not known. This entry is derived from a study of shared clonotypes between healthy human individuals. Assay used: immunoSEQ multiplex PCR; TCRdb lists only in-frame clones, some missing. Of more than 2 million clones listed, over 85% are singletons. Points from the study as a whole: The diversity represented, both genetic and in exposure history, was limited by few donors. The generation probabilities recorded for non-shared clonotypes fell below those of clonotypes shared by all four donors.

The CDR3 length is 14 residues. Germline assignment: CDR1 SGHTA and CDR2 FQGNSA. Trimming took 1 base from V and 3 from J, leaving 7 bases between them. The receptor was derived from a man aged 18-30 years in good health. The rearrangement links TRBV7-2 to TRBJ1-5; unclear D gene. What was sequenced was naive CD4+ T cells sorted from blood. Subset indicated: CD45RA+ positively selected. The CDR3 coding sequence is TGTGCCAGCAGCTTAGACCTGTTCAATCAGCCCCAGCATTTT. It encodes CASSLDLFNQPQHF.